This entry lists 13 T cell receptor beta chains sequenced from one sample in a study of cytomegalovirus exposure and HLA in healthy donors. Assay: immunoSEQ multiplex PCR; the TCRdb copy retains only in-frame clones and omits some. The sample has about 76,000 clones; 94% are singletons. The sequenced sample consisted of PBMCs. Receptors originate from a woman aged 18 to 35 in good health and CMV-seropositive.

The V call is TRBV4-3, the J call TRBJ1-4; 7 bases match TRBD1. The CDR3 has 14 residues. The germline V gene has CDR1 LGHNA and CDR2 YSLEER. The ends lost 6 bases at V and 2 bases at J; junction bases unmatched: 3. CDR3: CASSWTGTNEKLFF. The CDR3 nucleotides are TGCGCCAGCAGTTGGACAGGCACTAATGAAAAACTGTTTTTT.

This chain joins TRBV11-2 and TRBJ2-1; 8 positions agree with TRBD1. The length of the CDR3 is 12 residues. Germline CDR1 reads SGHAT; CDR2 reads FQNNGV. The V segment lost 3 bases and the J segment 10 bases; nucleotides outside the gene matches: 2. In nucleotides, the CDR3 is TGTGCCAGCAGCTTTGGACAGGGCGAGCAGTTCTTC. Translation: CASSFGQGEQFF.

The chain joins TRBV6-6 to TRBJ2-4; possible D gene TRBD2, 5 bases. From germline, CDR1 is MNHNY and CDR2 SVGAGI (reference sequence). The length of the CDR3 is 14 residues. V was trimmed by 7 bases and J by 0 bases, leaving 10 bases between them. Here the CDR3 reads CASTQGLAKNIQYF. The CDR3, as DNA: TGTGCCAGCACCCAAGGACTAGCCAAAAACATTCAGTACTTC.

CDR3 in amino acids: CASSPAAGGPNEQFF. Written as DNA, the CDR3 is TGCGCCAGCAGCCCGGCGGCGGGGGGGCCTAATGAGCAGTTCTTC. This chain links TRBV4-1 with TRBJ2-1, with 9 nucleotides matching TRBD2. This CDR3 is 15 amino acids long. Germline V gene data show CDR1 as MGHRA and CDR2 as YSYEKL. Trimming at V came to 4 bases and at J to 7 bases, leaving 8 bases not matched to a gene.

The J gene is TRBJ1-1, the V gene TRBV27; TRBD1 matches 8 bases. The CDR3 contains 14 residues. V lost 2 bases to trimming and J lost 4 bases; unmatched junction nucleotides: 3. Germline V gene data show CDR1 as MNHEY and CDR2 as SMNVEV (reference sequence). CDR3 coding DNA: TGTGCCAGCAGTTTACAGGGGGCCGGCACTGAAGCTTTCTTT. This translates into CASSLQGAGTEAFF.

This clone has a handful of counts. CDR3 region: CSVGPTGGPDTQYF. In DNA, the CDR3 is TGCAGCGTTGGACCGACGGGAGGACCAGATACGCAGTATTTT. This chain links TRBV29-1 with TRBJ2-3; 7 bases are a match to TRBD2. With 4 bases clipped from V and 4 bases from J, the junction kept 8 bases outside the gene matches. CDR3 size: 14 residues. Germline assignment: CDR1 SQVTM and CDR2 ANQGSEA.

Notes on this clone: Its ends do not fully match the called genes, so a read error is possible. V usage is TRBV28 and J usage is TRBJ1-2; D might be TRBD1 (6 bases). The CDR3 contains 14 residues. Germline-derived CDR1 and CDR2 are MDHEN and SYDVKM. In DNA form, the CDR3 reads TGTGCCAGCACGACCACCAGGGGCGCTTATGACTACACCTTC. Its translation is CASTTTRGAYDYTF.

CDR3 amino acids: CAWNGGPAGYTF. The CDR3, as DNA: TGTGCCTGGAACGGGGGGCCGGCGGGCTACACCTTC. The chain couples TRBV30 to TRBJ1-2; D perhaps matches TRBD1 (6 bases). Looked up from germline, CDR1 is GTSNPN and CDR2 is SVGIG (reference sequence). V gave up 4 bases and J gave up 8 bases, with 14 bases separating them. The CDR3 sequence is 12 residues long.

The CDR3 DNA sequence: TGTGCCAGCGGCTACAGGGATACGCAGTATTTT. Protein sequence: CASGYRDTQYF. The chain uses TRBV2 and TRBJ2-3; D possibly corresponds to TRBD1 (5 bases). The CDR3 runs 11 residues. With 8 bases removed from V and 6 bases from J, the gap between germline ends came to 9 bases. Germline CDR1 SNHLY, CDR2 FYNNEI.

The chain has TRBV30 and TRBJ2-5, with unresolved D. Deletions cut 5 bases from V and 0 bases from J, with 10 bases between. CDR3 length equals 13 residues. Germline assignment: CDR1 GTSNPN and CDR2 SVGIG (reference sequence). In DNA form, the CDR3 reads TGTGCCTGGGACCCAGGAAACCAAGAGACCCAGTACTTC. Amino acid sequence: CAWDPGNQETQYF.

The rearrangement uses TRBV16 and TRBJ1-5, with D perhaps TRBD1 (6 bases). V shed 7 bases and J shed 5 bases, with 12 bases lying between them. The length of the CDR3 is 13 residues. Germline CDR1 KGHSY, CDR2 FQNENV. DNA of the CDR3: TGTGCCAGCAACCGGGACACGGATCAGCCCCAGCATTTT. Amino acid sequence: CASNRDTDQPQHF.

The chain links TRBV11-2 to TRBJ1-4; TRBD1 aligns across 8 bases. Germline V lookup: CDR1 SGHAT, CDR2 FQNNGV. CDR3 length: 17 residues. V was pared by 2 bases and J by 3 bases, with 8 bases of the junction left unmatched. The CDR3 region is CASSLTGGLMANEKLFF. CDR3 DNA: TGTGCCAGCAGCTTAACAGGGGGTTTAATGGCTAATGAAAAACTGTTTTTT.

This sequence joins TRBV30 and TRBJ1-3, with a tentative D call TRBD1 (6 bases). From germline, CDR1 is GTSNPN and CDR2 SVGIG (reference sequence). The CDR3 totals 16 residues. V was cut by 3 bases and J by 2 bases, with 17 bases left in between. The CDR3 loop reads CAWRPPGTFTGNTIYF. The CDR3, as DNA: TGTGCCTGGAGACCTCCCGGGACATTCACTGGAAACACCATATATTTT.